The T cell receptor beta chain under discussion was sequenced for a study of T cells in localized non-small cell lung cancer. Study conclusions and caveats: Longer overall survival was seen with higher T cell density measured in blood. Tumor trailed uninvolved adjacent lung in T cell clonality, which peaked there. A median of 57 of the top 100 tumor clones appeared in adjacent lung, which was paired and uninvolved.

There are 11 residues in the CDR3. With 8 bases removed from V and 6 bases from J, the gap between germline ends came to 10 bases. Per the germline V gene, CDR1 is SGHVS and CDR2 is FQNEAQ. Here immunoSEQ multiplex PCR was the method, and the copy in TCRdb shows in-frame clones only, minus some. The table shows around 130,000 clones, with roughly nine tenths occurring only once. Concerning this clone: Antigen: not known.

The receptor was isolated from a female donor over 55 with stage I lung adenocarcinoma. The sequenced sample was peripheral blood, obtained before any cancer treatment. V is TRBV7-8 and J is TRBJ1-1; D unclear. The CDR3 spells CASSARAEAFF. The CDR3, as DNA: TGTGCCAGCTCGGCTAGGGCTGAAGCTTTCTTT.